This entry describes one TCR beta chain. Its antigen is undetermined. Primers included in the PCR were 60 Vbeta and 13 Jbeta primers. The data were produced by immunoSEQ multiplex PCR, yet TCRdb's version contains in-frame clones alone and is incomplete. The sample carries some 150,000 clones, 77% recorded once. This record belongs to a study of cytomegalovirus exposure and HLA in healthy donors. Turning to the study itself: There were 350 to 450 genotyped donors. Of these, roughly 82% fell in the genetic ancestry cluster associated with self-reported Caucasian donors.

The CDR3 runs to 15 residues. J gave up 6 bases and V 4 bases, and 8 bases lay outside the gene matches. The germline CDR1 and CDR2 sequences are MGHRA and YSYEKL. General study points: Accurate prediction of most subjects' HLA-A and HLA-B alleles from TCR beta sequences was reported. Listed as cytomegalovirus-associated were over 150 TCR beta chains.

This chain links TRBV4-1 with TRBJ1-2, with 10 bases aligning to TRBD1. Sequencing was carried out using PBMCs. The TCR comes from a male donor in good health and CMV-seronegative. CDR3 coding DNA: TGCGCCAGCAGCCGTCCGGGACAGGGGAAGGATGGCTACACCTTC. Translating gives CASSRPGQGKDGYTF.